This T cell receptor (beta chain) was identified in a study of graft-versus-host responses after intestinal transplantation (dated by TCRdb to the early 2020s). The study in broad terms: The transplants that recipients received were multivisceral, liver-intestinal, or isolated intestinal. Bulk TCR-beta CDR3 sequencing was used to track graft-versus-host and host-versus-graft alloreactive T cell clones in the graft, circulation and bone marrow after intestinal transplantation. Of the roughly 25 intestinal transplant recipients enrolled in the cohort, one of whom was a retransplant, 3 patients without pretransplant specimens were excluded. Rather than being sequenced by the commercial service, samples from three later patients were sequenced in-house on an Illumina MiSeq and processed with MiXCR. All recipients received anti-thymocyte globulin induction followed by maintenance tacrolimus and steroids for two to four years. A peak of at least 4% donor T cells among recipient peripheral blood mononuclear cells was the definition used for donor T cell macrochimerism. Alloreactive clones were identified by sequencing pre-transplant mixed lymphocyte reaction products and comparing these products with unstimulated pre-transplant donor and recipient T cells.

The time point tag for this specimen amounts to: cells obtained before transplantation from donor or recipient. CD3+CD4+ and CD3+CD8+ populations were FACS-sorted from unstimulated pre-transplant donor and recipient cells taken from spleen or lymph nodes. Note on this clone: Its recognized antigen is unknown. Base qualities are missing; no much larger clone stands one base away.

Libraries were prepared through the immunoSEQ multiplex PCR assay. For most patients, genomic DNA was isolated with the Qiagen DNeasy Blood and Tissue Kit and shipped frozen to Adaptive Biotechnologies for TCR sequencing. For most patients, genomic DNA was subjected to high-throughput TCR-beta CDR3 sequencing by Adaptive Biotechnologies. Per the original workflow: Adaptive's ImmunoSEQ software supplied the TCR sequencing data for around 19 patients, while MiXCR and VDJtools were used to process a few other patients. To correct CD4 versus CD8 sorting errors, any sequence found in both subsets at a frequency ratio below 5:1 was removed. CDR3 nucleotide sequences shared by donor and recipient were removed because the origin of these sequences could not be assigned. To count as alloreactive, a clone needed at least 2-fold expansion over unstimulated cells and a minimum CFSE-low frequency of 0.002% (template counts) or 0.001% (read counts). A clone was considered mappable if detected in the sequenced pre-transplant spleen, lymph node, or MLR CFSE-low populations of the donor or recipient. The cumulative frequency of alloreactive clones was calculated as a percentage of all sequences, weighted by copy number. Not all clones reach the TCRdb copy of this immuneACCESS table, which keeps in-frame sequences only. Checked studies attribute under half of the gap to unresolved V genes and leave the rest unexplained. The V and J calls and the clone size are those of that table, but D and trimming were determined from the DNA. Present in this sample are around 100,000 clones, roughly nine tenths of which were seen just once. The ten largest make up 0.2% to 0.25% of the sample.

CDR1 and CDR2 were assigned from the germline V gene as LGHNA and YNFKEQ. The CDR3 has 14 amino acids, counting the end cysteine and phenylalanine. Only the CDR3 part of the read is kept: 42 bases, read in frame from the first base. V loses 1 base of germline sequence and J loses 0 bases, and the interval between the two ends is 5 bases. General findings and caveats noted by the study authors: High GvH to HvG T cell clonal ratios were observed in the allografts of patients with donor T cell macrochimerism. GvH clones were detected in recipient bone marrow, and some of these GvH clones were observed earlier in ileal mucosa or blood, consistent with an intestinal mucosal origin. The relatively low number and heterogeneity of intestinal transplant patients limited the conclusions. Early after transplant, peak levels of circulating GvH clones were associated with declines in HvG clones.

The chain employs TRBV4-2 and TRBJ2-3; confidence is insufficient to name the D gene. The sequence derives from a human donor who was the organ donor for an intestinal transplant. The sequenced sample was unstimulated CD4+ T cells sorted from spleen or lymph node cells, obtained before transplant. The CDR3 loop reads CASSQATSTDTQYF. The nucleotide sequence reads TGTGCCAGCAGCCAAGCTACTAGCACAGATACGCAGTATTTT.